This paragraph reports one TCR beta chain. There are 17 residues in the CDR3. The trim removed 4 bases at V and 6 bases at J, leaving 10 bases unmatched. Looked up from germline, CDR1 is SGHNT and CDR2 is YYREEE (reference sequence). This specimen comes from a study of blood T cell repertoires in COVID-19. Study summary: Italy, Spain and the United States were the sources of the convalescent and acute COVID-19 samples. The cDNA or gDNA used as material had been derived from T cells, B-cell-depleted T cells, or PBMCs.

As handled by the study authors: Amplification from reference gene primers served as the basis for estimated nucleated cell counts. Clones were sequenced by immunoSEQ multiplex PCR, and TCRdb holds only the in-frame ones, with some missing. That table supplies the V and J calls and clone size; D and trimming were determined from the DNA. Among 180,000 or so clones listed, roughly 86% were seen once. The receptor's source is a man aged 35-49 years with active or convalescent COVID-19. The rearrangement joins TRBV5-4 to TRBJ2-5; TRBD2 aligns across 15 bases. The sample consisted of peripheral blood. The CDR3 DNA is TGTGCCAGCAGCGCCTCCGGGACTAGCGGGGGGAAGAAGACCCAGTACTTC. This codes for CASSASGTSGGKKTQYF.